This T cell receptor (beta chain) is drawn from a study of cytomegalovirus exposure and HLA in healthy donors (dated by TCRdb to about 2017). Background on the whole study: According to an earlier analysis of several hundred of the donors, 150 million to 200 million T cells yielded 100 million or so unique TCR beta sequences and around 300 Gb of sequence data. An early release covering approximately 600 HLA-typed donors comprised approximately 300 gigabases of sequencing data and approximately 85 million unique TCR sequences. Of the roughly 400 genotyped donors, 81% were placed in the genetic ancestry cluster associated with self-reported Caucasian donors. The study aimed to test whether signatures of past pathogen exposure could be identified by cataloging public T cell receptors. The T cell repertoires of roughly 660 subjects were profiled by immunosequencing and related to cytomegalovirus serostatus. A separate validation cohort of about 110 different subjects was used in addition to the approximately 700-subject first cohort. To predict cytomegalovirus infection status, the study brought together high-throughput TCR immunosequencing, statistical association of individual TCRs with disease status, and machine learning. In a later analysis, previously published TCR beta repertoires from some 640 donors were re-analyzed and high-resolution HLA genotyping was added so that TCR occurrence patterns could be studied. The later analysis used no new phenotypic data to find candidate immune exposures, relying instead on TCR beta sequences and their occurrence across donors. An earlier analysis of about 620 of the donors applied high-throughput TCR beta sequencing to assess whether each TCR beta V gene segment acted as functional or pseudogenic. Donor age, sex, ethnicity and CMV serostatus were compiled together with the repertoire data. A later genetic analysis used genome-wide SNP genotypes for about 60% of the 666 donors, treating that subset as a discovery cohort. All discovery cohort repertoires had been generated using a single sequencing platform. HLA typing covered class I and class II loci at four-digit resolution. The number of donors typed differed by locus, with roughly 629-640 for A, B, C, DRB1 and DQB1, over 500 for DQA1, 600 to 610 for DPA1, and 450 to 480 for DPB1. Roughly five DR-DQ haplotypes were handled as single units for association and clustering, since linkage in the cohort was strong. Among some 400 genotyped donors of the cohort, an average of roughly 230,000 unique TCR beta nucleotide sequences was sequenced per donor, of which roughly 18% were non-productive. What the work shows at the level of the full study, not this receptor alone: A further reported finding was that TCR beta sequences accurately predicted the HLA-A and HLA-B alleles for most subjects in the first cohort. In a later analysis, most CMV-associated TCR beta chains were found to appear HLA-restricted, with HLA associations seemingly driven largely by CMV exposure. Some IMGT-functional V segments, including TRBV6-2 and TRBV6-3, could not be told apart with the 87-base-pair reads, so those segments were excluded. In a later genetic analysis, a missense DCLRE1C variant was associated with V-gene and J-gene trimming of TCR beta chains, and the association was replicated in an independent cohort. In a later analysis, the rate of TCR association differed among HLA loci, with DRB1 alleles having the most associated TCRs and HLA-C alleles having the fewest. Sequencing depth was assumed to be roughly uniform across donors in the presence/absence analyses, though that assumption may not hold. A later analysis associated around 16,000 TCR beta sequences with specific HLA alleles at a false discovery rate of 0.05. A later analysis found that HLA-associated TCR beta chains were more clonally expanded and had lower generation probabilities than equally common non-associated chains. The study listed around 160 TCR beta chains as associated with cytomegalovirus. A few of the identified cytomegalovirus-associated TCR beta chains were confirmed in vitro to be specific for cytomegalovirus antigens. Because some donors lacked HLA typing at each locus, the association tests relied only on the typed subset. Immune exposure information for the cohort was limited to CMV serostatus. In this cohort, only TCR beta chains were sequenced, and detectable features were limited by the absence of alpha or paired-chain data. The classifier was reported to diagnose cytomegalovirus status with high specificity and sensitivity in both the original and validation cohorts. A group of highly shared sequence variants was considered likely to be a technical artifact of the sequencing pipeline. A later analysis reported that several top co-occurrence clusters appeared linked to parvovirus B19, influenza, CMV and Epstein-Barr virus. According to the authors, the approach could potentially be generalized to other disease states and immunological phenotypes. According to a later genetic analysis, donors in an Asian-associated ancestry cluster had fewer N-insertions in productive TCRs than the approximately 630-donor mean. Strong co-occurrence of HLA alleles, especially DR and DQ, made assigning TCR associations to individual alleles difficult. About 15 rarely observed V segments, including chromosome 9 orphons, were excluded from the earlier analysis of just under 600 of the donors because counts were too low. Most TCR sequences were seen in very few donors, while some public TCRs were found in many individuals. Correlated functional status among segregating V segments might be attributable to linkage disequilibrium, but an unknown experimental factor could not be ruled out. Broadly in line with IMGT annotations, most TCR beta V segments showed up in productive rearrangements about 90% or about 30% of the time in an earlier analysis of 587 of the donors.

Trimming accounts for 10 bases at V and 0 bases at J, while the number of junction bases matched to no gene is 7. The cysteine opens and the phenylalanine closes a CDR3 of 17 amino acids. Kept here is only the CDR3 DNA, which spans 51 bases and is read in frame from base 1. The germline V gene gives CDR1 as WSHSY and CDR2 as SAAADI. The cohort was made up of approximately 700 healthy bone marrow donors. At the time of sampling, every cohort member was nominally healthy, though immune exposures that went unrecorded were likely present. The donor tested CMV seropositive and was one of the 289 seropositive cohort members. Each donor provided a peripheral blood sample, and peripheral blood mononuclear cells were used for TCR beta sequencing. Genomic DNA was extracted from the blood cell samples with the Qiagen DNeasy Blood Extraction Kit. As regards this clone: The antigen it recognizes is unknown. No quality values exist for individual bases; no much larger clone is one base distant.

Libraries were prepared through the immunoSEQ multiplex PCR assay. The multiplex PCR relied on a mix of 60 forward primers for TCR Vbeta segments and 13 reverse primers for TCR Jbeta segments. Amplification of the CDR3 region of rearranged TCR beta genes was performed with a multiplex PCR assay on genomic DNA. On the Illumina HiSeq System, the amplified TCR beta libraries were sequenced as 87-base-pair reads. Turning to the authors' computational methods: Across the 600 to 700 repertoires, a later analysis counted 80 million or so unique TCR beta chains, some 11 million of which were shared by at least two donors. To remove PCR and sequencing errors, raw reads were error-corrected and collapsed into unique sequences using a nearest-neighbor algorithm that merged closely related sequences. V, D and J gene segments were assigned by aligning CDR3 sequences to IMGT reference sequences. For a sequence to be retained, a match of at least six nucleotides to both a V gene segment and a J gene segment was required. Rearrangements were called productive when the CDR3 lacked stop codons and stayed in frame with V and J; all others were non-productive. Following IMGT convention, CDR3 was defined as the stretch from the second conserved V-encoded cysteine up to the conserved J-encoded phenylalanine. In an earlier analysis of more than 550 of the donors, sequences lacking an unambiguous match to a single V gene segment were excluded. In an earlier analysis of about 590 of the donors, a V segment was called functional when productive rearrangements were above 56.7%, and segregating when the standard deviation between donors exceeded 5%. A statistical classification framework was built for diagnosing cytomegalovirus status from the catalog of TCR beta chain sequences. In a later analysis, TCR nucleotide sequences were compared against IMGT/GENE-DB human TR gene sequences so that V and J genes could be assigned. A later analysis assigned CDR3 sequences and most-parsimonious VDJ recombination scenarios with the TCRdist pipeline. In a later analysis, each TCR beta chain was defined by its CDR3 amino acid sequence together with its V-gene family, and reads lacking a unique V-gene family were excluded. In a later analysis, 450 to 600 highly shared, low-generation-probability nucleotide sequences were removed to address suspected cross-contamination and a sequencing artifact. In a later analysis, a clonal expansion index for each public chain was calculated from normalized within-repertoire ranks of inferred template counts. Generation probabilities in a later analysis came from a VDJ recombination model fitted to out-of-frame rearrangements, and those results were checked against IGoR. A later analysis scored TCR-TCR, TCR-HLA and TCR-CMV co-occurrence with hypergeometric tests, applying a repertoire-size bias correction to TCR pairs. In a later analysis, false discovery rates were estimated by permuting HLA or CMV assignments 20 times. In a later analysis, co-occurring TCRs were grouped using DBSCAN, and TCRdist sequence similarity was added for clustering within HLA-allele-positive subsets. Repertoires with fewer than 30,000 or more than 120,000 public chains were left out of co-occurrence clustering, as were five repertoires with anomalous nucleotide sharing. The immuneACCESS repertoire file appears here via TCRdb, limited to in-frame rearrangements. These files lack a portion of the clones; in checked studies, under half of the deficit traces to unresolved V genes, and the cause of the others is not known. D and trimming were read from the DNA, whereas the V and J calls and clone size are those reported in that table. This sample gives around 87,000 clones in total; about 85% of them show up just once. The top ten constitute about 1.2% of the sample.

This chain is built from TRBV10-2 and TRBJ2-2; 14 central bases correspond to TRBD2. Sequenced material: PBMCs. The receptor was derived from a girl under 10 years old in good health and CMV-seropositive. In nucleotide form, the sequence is TGCGCCACCTCGGGGACTAGCGGGAGAGCGAACACCGGGGAGCTGTTTTTT. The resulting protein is CATSGTSGRANTGELFF.